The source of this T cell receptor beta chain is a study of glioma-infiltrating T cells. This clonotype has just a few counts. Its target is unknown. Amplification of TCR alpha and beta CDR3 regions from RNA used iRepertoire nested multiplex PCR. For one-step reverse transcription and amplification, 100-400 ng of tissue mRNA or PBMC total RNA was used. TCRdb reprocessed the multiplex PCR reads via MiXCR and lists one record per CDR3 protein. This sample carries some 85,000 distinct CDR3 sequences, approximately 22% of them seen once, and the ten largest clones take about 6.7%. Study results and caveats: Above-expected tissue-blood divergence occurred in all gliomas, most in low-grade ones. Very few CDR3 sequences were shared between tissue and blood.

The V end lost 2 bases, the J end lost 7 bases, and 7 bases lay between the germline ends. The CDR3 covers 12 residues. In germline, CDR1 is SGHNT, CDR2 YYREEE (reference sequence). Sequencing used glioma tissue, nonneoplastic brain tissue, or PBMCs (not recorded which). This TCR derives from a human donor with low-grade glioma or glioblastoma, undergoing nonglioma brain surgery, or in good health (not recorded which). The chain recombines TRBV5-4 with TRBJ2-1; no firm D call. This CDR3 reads CASSFHNNEQFF. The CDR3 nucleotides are TGTGCCAGCAGCTTCCATAATAATGAGCAGTTCTTC.